Sequencing of this TCR beta chain was carried out in a study of cytotoxic CD8 clonotypes in ibrutinib-treated CLL. About the research overall: Across the patients, about a dozen were relapsed/refractory, roughly 16 treatment-naive and about 17 IGHV unmutated. Timing of response sample collection was a median around twelve months after treatment start, with a range of 6 to 36. Study-level points and caveats: Relative to age-matched healthy donors, clonality at baseline was higher, and it tracked circulating CD8+ T-cell counts.

T cells were sequenced at a targeted depth of 1 in 200,000 to 1 in 1 million. Assay: immunoSEQ multiplex PCR; the TCRdb copy retains only in-frame clones and omits some. The table has some 35,000 clones, roughly three quarters seen once; the top ten hold 25% to 35%. Comment on this clone: Its antigen is not known.

The material was PBMCs, obtained before ibrutinib treatment. This TCR derives from a human donor with chronic lymphocytic leukemia.

The DNA for the CDR3 is TGTGCCAGCAGCTTTACTAGCGTGGGTGAGCAGTTCTTC. It encodes CASSFTSVGEQFF. This chain connects TRBV7-2 to TRBJ2-1; 7 bases fit TRBD2. CDR1 SGHTA and CDR2 FQGNSA come from the germline V gene. V lost 3 bases, J lost 9 bases, and 5 bases stayed unmatched. The CDR3 has 13 residues.